This T cell receptor beta chain was identified during a study of blood T cell repertoires in COVID-19. The germline V gene encodes CDR1 MNHEY and CDR2 SVGAGI. CDR3 length equals 13 residues. V lost 6 bases and J lost 3, with 9 bases in between. Libraries were prepared by immunoSEQ multiplex PCR; TCRdb keeps only in-frame clonotypes and omits some of them. The data show some 54,000 clones, with nearly 90% seen just once and more than 7% held by the top ten. This chain links TRBV6-5 with TRBJ1-5; possible D gene TRBD1, 6 bases. The sequence was obtained from a man older than 75 with active or convalescent COVID-19. Sequenced input: peripheral blood. The CDR3 region is CASRTGNNQPQHF. DNA of the CDR3: TGTGCCAGCAGGACAGGAAACAATCAGCCCCAGCATTTT.